The 16 T cell receptor beta chains below all came from one sample that was sequenced in a study of human T cells and chemical hapten exposure. TCRdb itself ran the RACE reads through MiXCR, one entry per CDR3 protein. The sample consists of around 100,000 distinct CDR3 sequences, approximately 10% of them appearing once. Time point given: patch test 1, 2 weeks after DPC sensitization. Treatment noted: therapeutic diphenylcyclopropenone sensitization with weekly scalp DPC. The sequencing used whole blood, collected in connection with sensitization to the hapten diphenylcyclopropenone (DPC). These receptors all come from a middle-aged woman with alopecia areata. Some clones in this sample may be carry-over from other donors' samples.

The sample holds a few counts of this clonotype. The chain links TRBV6-2 or TRBV6-3 to TRBJ2-7; D uncertain. The CDR3 spans 12 residues. Trimming cost V 5 bases and J 3 bases, with 8 bases left between them. Germline values: CDR1 MNHEY, CDR2 SVGEGT. In DNA, the CDR3 is TGTGCCAGCAGTAACCCTATCTACGAGCAGTACTTC. This translates into CASSNPIYEQYF.

The rearrangement links TRBV20-1 to TRBJ2-1; D is perhaps TRBD2 (6 bases). The CDR3 extends over 11 amino acids. CDR1 is DFQATT, CDR2 SNEGSKA, per germline (reference sequence). The V end was cut by 5 bases, the J end by 9 bases, with 11 bases between. The CDR3 sequence: CSAGGLGEQFF. DNA of the CDR3: TGCAGTGCTGGGGGGTTGGGTGAGCAGTTCTTC.

This clonotype was recorded a few times. V gene TRBV10-3 combines with J gene TRBJ2-1, with D possibly TRBD2 on 6 matching bases. This CDR3 is built from 11 residues. V dropped 10 bases and J dropped 6 bases, with 10 bases sitting between them. CDR1 is ENHRY and CDR2 is SYGVKD in the germline V gene. CDR3: CASRGGNEQFF. CDR3 in DNA: TGTGCCAGCCGGGGAGGCAATGAGCAGTTCTTC.

This clonotype was seen a handful of times. The chain uses TRBV11-2 and TRBJ2-6; D is unresolved. CDR3 length: 18 amino acids. Germline V lookup: CDR1 SGHAT, CDR2 FQNNGV. Trimming took off 2 bases at V and 0 bases at J, with 14 bases between the two ends. CDR3 in DNA: TGTGCCAGCAGCTTACGGGCCAGGCCGCTCTCTGGGGCCAACGTCCTGACTTTC. Protein product: CASSLRARPLSGANVLTF.

This clonotype was detected many times. The rearrangement links TRBV20-1 to TRBJ1-2; 7 bases map to TRBD1. J lost 4 bases, V lost 6 bases, and 5 bases had no gene match. Germline CDR1 reads DFQATT; CDR2 reads SNEGSKA (reference sequence). The CDR3 has 12 amino acids. The chain's CDR3 is CSAGRTGYGYTF. The CDR3 DNA sequence: TGCAGTGCCGGCAGGACAGGCTATGGCTACACCTTC.

This clonotype came up a few times. This chain connects TRBV7-2 to TRBJ2-3, with 7 bases aligning to TRBD2. J lost 10 bases, V lost 0 bases, and 13 bases had no gene match. CDR3 length equals 16 residues. Germline V gene lookup returns CDR1 SGHTA and CDR2 FQGNSA. The CDR3 protein is CASSLAGFSSGVSQYF. The CDR3 bases are TGTGCCAGCAGCTTAGCCGGATTCTCGAGCGGGGTTTCGCAGTATTTT.

The table lists this clonotype with many counts. For the CDR3, the DNA is TGTGCCAGTAGTAAAGGGGCCCACTATGGCTACACCTTC. Residues: CASSKGAHYGYTF. V gene TRBV19 combines with J gene TRBJ1-2, with a weak D call TRBD1 (5 bases). Trimming removed 4 bases from V and 3 bases from J, with 9 bases in between. From germline, CDR1 is LNHDA and CDR2 SQIVND (reference sequence). CDR3 length: 13 residues.

The chain combines TRBV7-2 with TRBJ1-3; a weak D match, TRBD1 (5 bases). Per the germline V gene, CDR1 is SGHTA and CDR2 is FQGNSA. CDR3 length equals 13 residues. Trimming removed 2 bases at V and 9 bases at J, with 11 bases between. CDR3 in DNA: TGTGCCAGCAGCTTACAGGGATCCAGCACCATATATTTT. Protein: CASSLQGSSTIYF.

This clonotype was seen ten or more times. The rearrangement uses TRBV29-1 and TRBJ1-2; 7 nucleotides align to TRBD1. The CDR3 runs to 13 residues. Germline CDR1 reads SQVTM; CDR2 reads ANQGSEA. Unmatched junction bases numbered 10, after V lost 5 bases and J lost 7 bases. Written as DNA, the CDR3 is TGCAGCGTTCTGGACAGGTTCGGGACTGGCTACACCTTC. It encodes CSVLDRFGTGYTF.

CDR3 in amino acids: CSARGRSGGTQYF. Written as DNA, the CDR3 is TGCAGTGCTAGGGGGCGAAGTGGAGGTACGCAGTATTTT. The rearrangement joins TRBV20-1 to TRBJ2-3; the D gene could be TRBD1 or TRBD2 (5 bases each). Trimming took 3 bases from V and 8 from J, leaving 15 bases between them. Germline V lookup: CDR1 DFQATT, CDR2 SNEGSKA (reference sequence). The CDR3 length is 13 residues.

There are a few counts of this clonotype. The genes are TRBV20-1 and TRBJ2-1; D gene ambiguous. Germline assignment: CDR1 DFQATT and CDR2 SNEGSKA (reference sequence). V lost 7 bases to trimming and J lost 0 bases, with 10 bases between them. This CDR3 has 13 residues. The CDR3 is CSVRGPSYNEQFF. The CDR3 coding sequence is TGCAGTGTAAGAGGACCCTCCTACAATGAGCAGTTCTTC.

As concerns this clonotype: The junction does not match germline at one end; this may be a read error. The chain employs TRBV2 and TRBJ2-7; 7 bases match TRBD1. Germline V gene sequence: CDR1 SNHLY, CDR2 FYNNEI. The CDR3 is 11 amino acids. The CDR3 DNA reads as TGTGCCAGCAGTGATGAGGGACAGTCGCCTTTC. It yields the protein CASSDEGQSPF. Filled out from reference TRBV2 and TRBJ2-7, the complete variable domain reads EPEVTQTPSHQVTQMGQEVILRCVPISNHLYFYWYRQILGQKVEFLVSFYNNEISEKSEIFDDQFSVERPDGSNFTLKIRSTKLEDSAMYFCASSDEGQSPFGPGTRLTVT.

The chain employs TRBV29-1 and TRBJ1-1, with a tentative D call TRBD1 (6 bases). Looked up from germline, CDR1 is SQVTM and CDR2 is ANQGSEA. The CDR3 runs to 15 residues. Trimming removed 2 bases from V and 1 base from J, with 14 bases in between. CDR3 sequence (DNA): TGCAGCGTTGAACGTGGGGGGGCTAGGAACACTGAAGCTTTCTTT. Its protein is CSVERGGARNTEAFF.

The chain couples TRBV5-1 to TRBJ2-1; TRBD2 matches at 13 bases. This CDR3 spans 15 amino acids. J was trimmed by 7 bases and V by 2 bases; bases with no gene match: 3. CDR1 SGHRS and CDR2 YFSETQ come from the germline V gene. The CDR3 spells CASSFGLAGENEQFF. The CDR3 DNA sequence: TGCGCCAGCAGCTTCGGACTAGCGGGAGAAAATGAGCAGTTCTTC.

This clonotype was counted between two and nine times. CDR3 coding DNA: TGTGCCAGCAGCCTTCAACCGGAGCCAGATACGCAGTATTTT. Amino acid sequence: CASSLQPEPDTQYF. The V gene is TRBV6-2 or TRBV6-3, the J gene TRBJ2-3; D is unresolved. Looked up from germline, CDR1 is MNHEY and CDR2 is SVGEGT. Trimming stripped 6 bases from V and 4 bases from J, with 14 bases between. CDR3 length equals 14 residues.

The chain links TRBV28 to TRBJ2-5; a weak D match, TRBD2 (6 bases). Germline V gene sequence: CDR1 MDHEN, CDR2 SYDVKM. V lost 7 bases to trimming and J lost 2 bases, with 14 bases between them. CDR3 length equals 14 residues. The CDR3 DNA reads as TGTGCCAGCACTCTCTCGGGAGCTCAAGAGACCCAGTACTTC. It is translated as CASTLSGAQETQYF.